Given below is one T cell receptor (beta chain) in context. This clonotype was picked up many times. Its cognate antigen has yet to be identified. Base quality data are lacking; no much larger clone is found one base away. The trim is 6 bases for V and 4 bases for J, with a gap of 10 bases between the germline ends. In the germline V gene, CDR1 corresponds to MDHEN and CDR2 to SYDVKM. Measured from the cysteine to the phenylalanine, the CDR3 is 12 residues long. The retained sequence is limited to the CDR3, 36 bases, with the frame set at the first base. The meaning of the sample's treatment or condition label: allogeneic hematopoietic cell transplantation with graft depleted of TCRalphabeta T cells and CD19 B cells. The children who served as transplant recipients had been given grafts of TCRalphabeta/CD19-depleted allogeneic hematopoietic cells. The data derive from a study of T-cell reconstitution after alpha-beta-depleted transplantation in children (dated by TCRdb to 2016 to 2017). Looking at the study overall: Using TCR repertoire profiling, the study followed T-cell immune reconstitution in a quantitative way in children after TCRalphabeta/CD19-depleted allogeneic hematopoietic cell transplantation.

Paper-wide results and their limitations: Hyperexpanded clone frequencies declined over subsequent months; after one year, T-cell counts and TCRbeta diversity were mostly attributed to newly produced T cells. About two months after transplant, the apparently early recovery of alphabetaT-cell counts reportedly depended on just several hundred clones that had expanded rapidly and came from non-depleted graft cells. In some patients, high TCRbeta diversity at day 60 was attributed to recipient T cells and intrathymic progenitors that had survived conditioning.

Libraries were made using PCR. The listed sequencing device is Illumina HiSeq 2500. TCR libraries were prepared with molecular barcoding, using unique molecular identifiers to normalize TCRbeta repertoire quantification. In-frame beta chains were kept once TCRdb had trimmed the public reads at Q25 with fastp and called clones with MiXCR. Rows are unified per CDR3 protein, each entry keeping the most common DNA and genes. Across this sample there are about 200,000 distinct CDR3 sequences, with approximately 6.3% seen only once. The ten largest clonotypes hold 5.5% of the sample. The receptor was isolated from a boy between 2 and 10 years old with acute lymphoblastic leukemia, due to receive a stem cell transplant. The sample consisted of PBMCs, taken before TCRalphabeta/CD19-depleted stem cell transplant. This receptor chain uses TRBV28 and TRBJ2-7; TRBD1 is a weak D gene call, 6 bases matching. DNA sequence: TGTGCCAGCAGACCGACAGGATACGAGCAGTACTTC. Its translation reads: CASRPTGYEQYF.